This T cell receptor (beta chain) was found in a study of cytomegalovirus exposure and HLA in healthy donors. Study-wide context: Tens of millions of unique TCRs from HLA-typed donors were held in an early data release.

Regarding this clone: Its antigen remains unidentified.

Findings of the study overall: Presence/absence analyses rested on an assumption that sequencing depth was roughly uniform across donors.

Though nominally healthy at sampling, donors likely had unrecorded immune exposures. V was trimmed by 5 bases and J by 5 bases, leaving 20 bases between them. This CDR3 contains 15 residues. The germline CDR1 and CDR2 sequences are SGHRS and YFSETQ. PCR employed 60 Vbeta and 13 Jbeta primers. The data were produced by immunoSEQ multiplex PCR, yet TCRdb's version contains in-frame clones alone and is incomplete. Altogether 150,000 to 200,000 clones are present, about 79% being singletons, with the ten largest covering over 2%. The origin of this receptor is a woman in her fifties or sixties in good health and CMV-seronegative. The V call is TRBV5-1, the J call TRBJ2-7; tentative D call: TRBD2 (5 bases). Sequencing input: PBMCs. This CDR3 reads CASSEVGSKSHEQYF. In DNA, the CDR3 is TGCGCCAGCAGTGAGGTAGGGAGTAAGTCCCACGAGCAGTACTTC.